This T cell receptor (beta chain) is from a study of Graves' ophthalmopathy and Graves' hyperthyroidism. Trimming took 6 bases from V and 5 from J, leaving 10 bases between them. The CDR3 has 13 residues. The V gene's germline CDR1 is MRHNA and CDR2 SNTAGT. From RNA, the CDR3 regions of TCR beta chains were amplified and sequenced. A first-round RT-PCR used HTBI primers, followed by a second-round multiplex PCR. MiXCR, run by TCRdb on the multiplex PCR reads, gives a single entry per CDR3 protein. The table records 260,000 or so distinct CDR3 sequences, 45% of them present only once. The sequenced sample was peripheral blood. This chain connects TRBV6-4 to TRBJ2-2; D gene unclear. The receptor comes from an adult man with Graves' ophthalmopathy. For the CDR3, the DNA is TGTGCCAGCAGCCTAAGCTGGACCGGGGAGCTGTTTTTT. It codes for CASSLSWTGELFF.